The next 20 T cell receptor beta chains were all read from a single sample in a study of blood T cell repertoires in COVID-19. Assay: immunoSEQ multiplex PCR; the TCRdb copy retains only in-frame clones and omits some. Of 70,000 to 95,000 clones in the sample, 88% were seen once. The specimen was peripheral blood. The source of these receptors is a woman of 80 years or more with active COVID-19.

CDR3 coding DNA: TGTGCCAGCAGCCGGGGGGGACTCTACTCCTACAATGAGCAGTTCTTC. Translating gives CASSRGGLYSYNEQFF. The gene calls are TRBV5-4 and TRBJ2-1, with 8 bases fitting TRBD2. CDR1 and CDR2 from the germline V gene are SGHNT and YYREEE (reference sequence). The CDR3 is 16 residues long. With V trimmed by 4 bases and J by 0 bases, 6 bases remained unmatched.

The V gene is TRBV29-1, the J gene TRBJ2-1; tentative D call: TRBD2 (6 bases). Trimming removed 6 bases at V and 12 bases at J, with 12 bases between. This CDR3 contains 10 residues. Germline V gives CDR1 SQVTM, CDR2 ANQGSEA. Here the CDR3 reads CSVGTGGQFF. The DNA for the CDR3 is TGCAGCGTCGGGACTGGGGGGCAGTTCTTC.

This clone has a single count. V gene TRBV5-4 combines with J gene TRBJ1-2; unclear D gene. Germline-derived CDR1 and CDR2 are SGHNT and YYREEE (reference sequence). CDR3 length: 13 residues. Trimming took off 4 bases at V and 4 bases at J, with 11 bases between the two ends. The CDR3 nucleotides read TGTGCCAGCAGCCGGGATGTCGGCTATGGCTACACCTTC. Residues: CASSRDVGYGYTF.

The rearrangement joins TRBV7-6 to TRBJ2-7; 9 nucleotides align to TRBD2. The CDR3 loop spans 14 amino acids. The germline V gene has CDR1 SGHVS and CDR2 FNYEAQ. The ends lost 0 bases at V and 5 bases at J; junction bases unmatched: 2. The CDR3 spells CASSLAGLAHEQYF. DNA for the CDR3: TGTGCCAGCAGCTTAGCGGGACTAGCTCACGAGCAGTACTTC.

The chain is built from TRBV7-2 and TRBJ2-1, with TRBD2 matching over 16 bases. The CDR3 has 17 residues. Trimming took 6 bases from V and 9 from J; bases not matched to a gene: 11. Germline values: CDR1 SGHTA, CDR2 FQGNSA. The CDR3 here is CASSNNPGLAGGIEQFF. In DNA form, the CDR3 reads TGTGCCAGCAGTAACAATCCGGGACTAGCGGGAGGGATTGAGCAGTTCTTC.

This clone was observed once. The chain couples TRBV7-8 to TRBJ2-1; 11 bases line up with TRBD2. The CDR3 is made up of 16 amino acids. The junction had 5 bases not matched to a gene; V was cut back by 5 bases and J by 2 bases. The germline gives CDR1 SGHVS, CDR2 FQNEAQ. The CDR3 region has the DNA TGTGCCAGCAGCGAACGACTAGCGGGGACCTACAATGAGCAGTTCTTC. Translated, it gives CASSERLAGTYNEQFF.

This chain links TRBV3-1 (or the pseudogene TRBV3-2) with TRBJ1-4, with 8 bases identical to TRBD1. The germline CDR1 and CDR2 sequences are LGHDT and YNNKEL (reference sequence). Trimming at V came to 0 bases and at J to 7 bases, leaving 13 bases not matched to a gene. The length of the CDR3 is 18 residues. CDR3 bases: TGTGCCAGCAGCCAAGATCGACATCGGGCAGGGGGCAGTGAAAAACTGTTTTTT. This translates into CASSQDRHRAGGSEKLFF.

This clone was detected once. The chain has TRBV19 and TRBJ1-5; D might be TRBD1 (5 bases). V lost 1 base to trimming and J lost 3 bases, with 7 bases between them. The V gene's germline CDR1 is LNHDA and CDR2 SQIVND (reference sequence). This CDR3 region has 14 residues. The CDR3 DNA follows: TGTGCCAGTAGTATAGGACAGCACAATCAGCCCCAGCATTTT. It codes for CASSIGQHNQPQHF.

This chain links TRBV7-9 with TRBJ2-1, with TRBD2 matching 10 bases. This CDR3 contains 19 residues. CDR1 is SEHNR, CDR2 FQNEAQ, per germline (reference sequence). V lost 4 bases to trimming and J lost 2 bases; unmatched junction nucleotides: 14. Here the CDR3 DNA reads TGTGCCAGCAGCTCGACCTATCCGGGGACTAGCGACACCTACAATGAGCAGTTCTTC. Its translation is CASSSTYPGTSDTYNEQFF. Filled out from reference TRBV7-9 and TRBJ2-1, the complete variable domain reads DTGVSQNPRHKITKRGQNVTFRCDPISEHNRLYWYRQTLGQGPEFLTYFQNEAQLEKSRLLSDRFSAERPKGSFSTLEIQRTEQGDSAMYLCASSSTYPGTSDTYNEQFFGPGTRLTVL.

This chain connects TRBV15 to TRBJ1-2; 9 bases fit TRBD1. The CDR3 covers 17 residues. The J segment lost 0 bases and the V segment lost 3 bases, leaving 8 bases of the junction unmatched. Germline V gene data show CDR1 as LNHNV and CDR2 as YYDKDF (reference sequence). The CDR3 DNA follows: TGTGCCACCAGCAGCCCGGGACAGGGCCCACCTAACTATGGCTACACCTTC. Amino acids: CATSSPGQGPPNYGYTF.

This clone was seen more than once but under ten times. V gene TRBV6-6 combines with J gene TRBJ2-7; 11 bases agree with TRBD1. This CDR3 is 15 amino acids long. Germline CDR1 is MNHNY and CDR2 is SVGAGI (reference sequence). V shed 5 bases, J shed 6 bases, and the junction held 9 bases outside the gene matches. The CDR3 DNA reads TGTGCCAGCAGTCCACCGGACAGGGGGCTCCGCGAGCAGTACTTC. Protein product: CASSPPDRGLREQYF.

In DNA form, the CDR3 reads TGTGCCAGCAGCAATTCCAGACTAGCGGGGGGGAGCTCCTACGAGCAGTACTTC. It yields the protein CASSNSRLAGGSSYEQYF. The chain joins TRBV21-1 to TRBJ2-7; whether TRBD2, the table's D call, matches the DNA was not checked. TRBV21-1 is tagged as a pseudogene. This CDR3 is built from 18 residues.

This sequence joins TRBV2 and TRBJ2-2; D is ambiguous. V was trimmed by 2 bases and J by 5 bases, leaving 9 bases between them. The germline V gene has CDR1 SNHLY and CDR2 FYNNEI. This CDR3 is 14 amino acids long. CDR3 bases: TGTGCCAGCAGTGAATTGCGGAGTACCGGGGAGCTGTTTTTT. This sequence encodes CASSELRSTGELFF.

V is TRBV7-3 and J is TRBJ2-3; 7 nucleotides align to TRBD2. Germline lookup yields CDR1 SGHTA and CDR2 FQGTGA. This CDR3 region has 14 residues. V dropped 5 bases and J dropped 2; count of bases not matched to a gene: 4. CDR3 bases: TGTGCCAGCAGCCGAGGGACTAACACAGATACGCAGTATTTT. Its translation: CASSRGTNTDTQYF.

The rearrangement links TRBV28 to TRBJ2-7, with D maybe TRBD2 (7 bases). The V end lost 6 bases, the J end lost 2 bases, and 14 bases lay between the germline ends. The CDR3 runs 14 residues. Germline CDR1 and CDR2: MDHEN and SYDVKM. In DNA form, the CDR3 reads TGTGCCAGCAGCAATCGGGGGGCTGCCTACGAGCAGTACTTC. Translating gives CASSNRGAAYEQYF. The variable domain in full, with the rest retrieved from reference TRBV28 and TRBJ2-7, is DVKVTQSSRYLVKRTGEKVFLECVQDMDHENMFWYRQDPGLGLRLIYFSYDVKMKEKGDIPEGYSVSREKKERFSLILESASTNQTSMYLCASSNRGAAYEQYFGPGTRLTVT.

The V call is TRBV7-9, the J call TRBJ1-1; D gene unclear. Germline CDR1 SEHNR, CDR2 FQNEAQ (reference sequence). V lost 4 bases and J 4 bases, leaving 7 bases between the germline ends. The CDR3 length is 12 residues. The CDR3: CASSYSSTEAFF. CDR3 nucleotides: TGTGCCAGCAGCTACAGCTCCACTGAAGCTTTCTTT.

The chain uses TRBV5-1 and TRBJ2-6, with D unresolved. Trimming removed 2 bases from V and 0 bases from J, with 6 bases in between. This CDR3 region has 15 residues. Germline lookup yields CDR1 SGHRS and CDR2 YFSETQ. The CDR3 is CASSLQTSGANVLTF. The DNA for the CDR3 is TGCGCCAGCAGCTTACAGACCTCTGGGGCCAACGTCCTGACTTTC. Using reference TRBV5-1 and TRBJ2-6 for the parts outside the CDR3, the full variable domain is KAGVTQTPRYLIKTRGQQVTLSCSPISGHRSVSWYQQTPGQGLQFLFEYFSETQRNKGNFPGRFSGRQFSNSRSEMNVSTLELGDSALYLCASSLQTSGANVLTFGAGSRLTVL.

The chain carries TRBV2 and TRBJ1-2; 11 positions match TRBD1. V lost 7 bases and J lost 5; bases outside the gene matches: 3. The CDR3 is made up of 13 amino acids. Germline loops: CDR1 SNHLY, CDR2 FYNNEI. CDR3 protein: CASIGTGGYGYTF. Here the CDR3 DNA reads TGTGCCAGCATTGGGACAGGGGGGTATGGCTACACCTTC.

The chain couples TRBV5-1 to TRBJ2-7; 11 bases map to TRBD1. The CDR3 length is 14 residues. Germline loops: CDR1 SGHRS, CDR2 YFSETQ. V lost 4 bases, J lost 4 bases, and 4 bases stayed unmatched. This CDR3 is CASSRTGGTYEQYF. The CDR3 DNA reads TGCGCCAGCAGCCGGACAGGGGGCACTTACGAGCAGTACTTC.

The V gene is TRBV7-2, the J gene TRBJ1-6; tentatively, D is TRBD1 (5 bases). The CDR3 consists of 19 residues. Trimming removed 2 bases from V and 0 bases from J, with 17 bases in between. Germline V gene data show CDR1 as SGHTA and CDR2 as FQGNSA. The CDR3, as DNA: TGTGCCAGCAGCTTAAGTCAGAAGGGGAGGCGCTCCTATAATTCACCCCTCCACTTT. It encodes CASSLSQKGRRSYNSPLHF.